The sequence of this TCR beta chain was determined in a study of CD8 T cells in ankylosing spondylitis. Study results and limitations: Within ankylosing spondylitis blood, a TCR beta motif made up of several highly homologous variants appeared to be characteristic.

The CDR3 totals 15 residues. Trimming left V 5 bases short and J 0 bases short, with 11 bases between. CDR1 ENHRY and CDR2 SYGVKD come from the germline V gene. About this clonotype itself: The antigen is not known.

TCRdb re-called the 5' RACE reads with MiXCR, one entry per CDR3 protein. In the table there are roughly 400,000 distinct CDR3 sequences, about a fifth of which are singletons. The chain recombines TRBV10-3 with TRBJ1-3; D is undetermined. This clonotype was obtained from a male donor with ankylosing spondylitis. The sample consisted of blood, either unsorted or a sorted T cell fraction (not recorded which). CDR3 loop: CAISYQENSGNTIYF. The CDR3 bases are TGTGCCATCAGTTATCAGGAAAACTCTGGAAACACCATATATTTT.